What follows are 20 T cell receptor beta chains derived from one specimen sequenced in a study of blood T cell repertoires in COVID-19. Assay used: immunoSEQ multiplex PCR; TCRdb lists only in-frame clones, some missing. The sample contains some 35,000 clones, about 91% of which appear only once. Sequenced: peripheral blood. The receptor set was obtained from a human donor in a cohort sampled during active COVID-19.

The genes are TRBV5-1 and TRBJ2-7, with D uncertain. Germline V gives CDR1 SGHRS, CDR2 YFSETQ. Trimming shortened V by 0 bases and J by 3 bases, and 13 bases separated the two germline ends. CDR3 length equals 15 residues. CDR3 in DNA: TGCGCCAGCAGCTTGGCGACCGACTCCATCTACGAGCAGTACTTC. Protein: CASSLATDSIYEQYF.

This clone is a singleton in its sample. The genes are TRBV27 and TRBJ1-1; 9 bases are shared with TRBD1. J was trimmed by 0 bases and V by 8 bases; bases with no gene match: 4. The CDR3 consists of 14 residues. From germline, CDR1 is MNHEY and CDR2 SMNVEV (reference sequence). The CDR3 sequence is CASWGQGVNTEAFF. CDR3 in DNA: TGTGCCAGCTGGGGACAGGGAGTGAACACTGAAGCTTTCTTT.

The V gene is TRBV5-1, the J gene TRBJ2-3; 11 positions agree with TRBD2. V shed 4 bases and J 7 bases; nucleotides not matched to a gene: 5. This CDR3 is 14 amino acids long. Germline values: CDR1 SGHRS, CDR2 YFSETQ. The CDR3 reads CASSPRLAGNTQYF. The CDR3 DNA follows: TGCGCCAGCAGCCCCCGACTAGCGGGGAATACGCAGTATTTT.

This clone was picked up a small number of times. The genes are TRBV5-1 and TRBJ2-3; 10 positions match TRBD1. Germline loops: CDR1 SGHRS, CDR2 YFSETQ. V shed 4 bases, J shed 1 base, and the junction held 6 bases outside the gene matches. The CDR3 runs 16 residues. CDR3: CASSQRQGAGTDTQYF. CDR3 sequence (DNA): TGCGCCAGCAGCCAACGACAGGGGGCTGGCACAGATACGCAGTATTTT.

The chain uses TRBV7-2 and TRBJ2-4; 7 nucleotides align to TRBD1. CDR1 SGHTA and CDR2 FQGNSA come from the germline V gene. CDR3 length: 15 amino acids. With 0 bases clipped from V and 4 bases from J, the junction kept 3 bases outside the gene matches. CDR3 DNA: TGTGCCAGCAGCTTAGCCGGGACAGTAAAAAACATTCAGTACTTC. Residues: CASSLAGTVKNIQYF.

V gene TRBV19 combines with J gene TRBJ2-4; D perhaps matches TRBD2 (5 bases). CDR1 is LNHDA, CDR2 SQIVND, per germline (reference sequence). This CDR3 comprises 15 residues. The V end lost 5 bases, the J end lost 9 bases, and 20 bases lay between the germline ends. CDR3 loop: CASSPLERGWGIQYF. CDR3 sequence (DNA): TGTGCCAGTAGTCCTCTAGAACGGGGATGGGGCATTCAGTACTTC.

The CDR3: CASSVGIGAGNTEAFF. For the CDR3, the DNA is TGTGCCAGCAGCGTGGGGATTGGGGCAGGGAACACTGAAGCTTTCTTT. The chain recombines TRBV9 with TRBJ1-1, with D possibly matching TRBD1 (5 bases). This CDR3 contains 16 residues. V was clipped by 2 bases and J by 1 base, with 15 bases between them. Germline V gene sequence: CDR1 SGDLS, CDR2 YYNGEE.

CDR3 DNA sequence: TGTGCCAGCCAACTACGGGAGAATGAGCAGTTCTTC. It encodes CASQLRENEQFF. This sequence joins TRBV12-3 or TRBV12-4 and TRBJ2-1; tentative D call: TRBD2 (6 bases). Trimming removed 8 bases from V and 7 bases from J, with 12 bases in between. CDR3 length: 12 residues.

This clone was detected a few times. The gene calls are TRBV27 and TRBJ2-1, with 7 bases lining up with TRBD1. The CDR3 length is 14 residues. Germline CDR1 MNHEY, CDR2 SMNVEV (reference sequence). After removal of 5 bases from V and 11 bases from J, the junction contained 12 bases not matched to a gene. The CDR3 coding sequence is TGTGCCAGCAGTGCCCAACAAGGGACAGTACAGCAGTTCTTC. Its protein is CASSAQQGTVQQFF.

V and J are TRBV6-1 and TRBJ2-1; 8 positions agree with TRBD2. Germline V gene data show CDR1 as MNHNS and CDR2 as SASEGT. The J segment lost 4 bases and the V segment lost 2 bases, leaving 13 bases of the junction unmatched. The CDR3 is 18 residues long. CDR3 nucleotide sequence: TGTGCCAGCAGTGAAAGTGGGAACGGGTTAGCGGGGTACAATGAGCAGTTCTTC. It translates to CASSESGNGLAGYNEQFF.

This chain links TRBV5-4 with TRBJ2-3, with TRBD2 matching 15 bases. The CDR3 is 18 amino acids. CDR1 is SGHNT and CDR2 is YYREEE in the germline V gene (reference sequence). Trimming cost V 4 bases and J 5 bases; bases outside gene matches: 11. The CDR3 is CASSRRGTSGRIVDTQYF. The CDR3 DNA reads TGTGCCAGCAGCCGCCGAGGGACTAGCGGGAGGATTGTAGATACGCAGTATTTT.

Written as DNA, the CDR3 is TGTGCCAGCAGTCTAAGTCACAGGACTACCTACGAGCAGTACTTC. Residues: CASSLSHRTTYEQYF. The V and J genes are TRBV3-1 (or the pseudogene TRBV3-2) and TRBJ2-7, with D possibly TRBD2 on 6 matching bases. With 6 bases removed from V and 2 bases from J, the gap between germline ends came to 17 bases. The CDR3 totals 15 residues. CDR1 is LGHDT and CDR2 is YNNKEL in the germline V gene (reference sequence).

Concerning this clone: The junction shows a germline mismatch at one end, possibly a read error. V and J are TRBV29-1 and TRBJ1-2; D unresolved. The CDR3 is 12 residues long. The germline gives CDR1 SQVTM, CDR2 ANQGSEA. Here the CDR3 DNA reads TGCAGCGTTGTTGCCCCCACCTATAGCTACACCTTC. Amino acids: CSVVAPTYSYTF.

The genes are TRBV4-1 and TRBJ2-3; 14 bases match TRBD2. J gave up 4 bases and V 4 bases, and 16 bases lay outside the gene matches. The V gene's germline CDR1 is MGHRA and CDR2 YSYEKL. This CDR3 spans 20 amino acids. The DNA for the CDR3 is TGCGCCAGCAGCCGTACCGGGACAGGGGGACTAGCGGGAGACGCAGATACGCAGTATTTT. Translating it yields CASSRTGTGGLAGDADTQYF.

By share, this clone ranks as medium-sized (0.01 to 0.1%). The chain uses TRBV7-9 and TRBJ2-7, with 7 bases aligning to TRBD1. Unmatched junction bases numbered 4, after V lost 5 bases and J lost 3 bases. CDR3 length: 13 residues. The germline CDR1 and CDR2 sequences are SEHNR and FQNEAQ (reference sequence). The CDR3 DNA reads TGTGCCAGCAGCCTGCCAGGGGGCTACGAGCAGTACTTC. Its protein product is CASSLPGGYEQYF.

This sequence joins TRBV5-1 and TRBJ2-7; 12 nucleotides line up with TRBD2. CDR1 is SGHRS and CDR2 is YFSETQ in the germline V gene. V shed 2 bases and J 4 bases; nucleotides not matched to a gene: 4. This CDR3 comprises 15 residues. CDR3 amino acids: CASSFGLAGPYEQYF. CDR3 DNA sequence: TGCGCCAGCAGCTTTGGACTAGCGGGACCTTACGAGCAGTACTTC. The whole variable domain, filled in from reference TRBV5-1 and TRBJ2-7, reads KAGVTQTPRYLIKTRGQQVTLSCSPISGHRSVSWYQQTPGQGLQFLFEYFSETQRNKGNFPGRFSGRQFSNSRSEMNVSTLELGDSALYLCASSFGLAGPYEQYFGPGTRLTVT.

CDR3 sequence reads: CASSATGKNNEKLFF. CDR3 bases: TGCGCCAGCAGCGCGACAGGGAAGAATAATGAAAAACTGTTTTTT. V is TRBV5-1 and J is TRBJ1-4; 7 nucleotides agree with TRBD1. The CDR3 covers 15 residues. The V gene's germline CDR1 is SGHRS and CDR2 YFSETQ. Trimming took 4 bases from V and 4 from J; bases not matched to a gene: 7.

The chain has TRBV5-6 and TRBJ2-7; D unresolved. The germline gives CDR1 SGHDT, CDR2 YYEEEE. V was cut by 2 bases and J by 3 bases, with 9 bases left in between. The CDR3 extends over 13 amino acids. The CDR3 here is CASSFMGLYEQYF. DNA for the CDR3: TGTGCCAGCAGCTTTATGGGCCTCTACGAGCAGTACTTC.

The rearrangement uses TRBV5-4 and TRBJ1-5; perhaps TRBD1 as D (5 bases). Germline loops: CDR1 SGHNT, CDR2 YYREEE (reference sequence). The V end was cut by 2 bases, the J end by 11 bases, with 14 bases between. CDR3 length: 13 amino acids. As DNA, the CDR3 is TGTGCCAGCAGCTTTGAGACGATAGGGGCCCAGCATTTT. Amino acid sequence: CASSFETIGAQHF.

The chain has TRBV27 and TRBJ1-2; D possibly corresponds to TRBD1 (5 bases). Germline V lookup: CDR1 MNHEY, CDR2 SMNVEV (reference sequence). The germline V and J ends were trimmed by 6 bases and 1 base, with 12 bases remaining between them. The CDR3 loop spans 14 amino acids. In nucleotides, the CDR3 is TGTGCCAGCAGCGCCCAAAGGGGTAACTATGGCTACACCTTC. Protein product: CASSAQRGNYGYTF.